What follows describes a single T cell receptor beta chain. Its antigen remains unidentified. The CDR3 has 15 residues. J was trimmed by 4 bases and V by 5 bases; bases with no gene match: 8. Germline assignment: CDR1 LNHDA and CDR2 SQIVND (reference sequence). The data are from a study of graft-versus-host responses after intestinal transplantation. Produced via immunoSEQ multiplex PCR; TCRdb's table is partial and in-frame only. Counted here are about 120,000 clones, about 94% occurring once; the ten biggest clones make up 0.45% to 0.65%. This chain connects TRBV19 to TRBJ2-1; 7 bases agree with TRBD2. The receptor was derived from a human donor who received an intestinal transplant. Here the sequenced sample was unstimulated CD8+ T cells sorted from spleen or lymph node cells, taken before intestinal transplant. This chain's CDR3 is CASSPAGTTYNEQFF. In nucleotides, the CDR3 is TGTGCCAGTAGTCCCGCCGGGACTACTTACAATGAGCAGTTCTTC.